The 10 T cell receptor beta chains presented below share a single source sample, sequenced in a study of blood T cell repertoires in COVID-19 (dated by TCRdb to the early 2020s). The protocol used for the library was the immunoSEQ multiplex PCR assay. Held by TCRdb, this immuneACCESS table contains in-frame sequences only and omits some clones. Under half of the omission traces to an unresolved V gene where checked; the cause of the rest is unknown. The sample contains about 220,000 clones, more than 70% of them found a single time. Together, the top ten hold around 13% of the sample. Input material: peripheral blood. The receptors derive from a human donor in a cohort sampled during active COVID-19.

The V call is TRBV19, the J call TRBJ1-2, with D possibly being TRBD1 (6 bases). The germline V and J ends were trimmed by 5 bases and 3 bases, with 19 bases remaining between them. The CDR3 loop spans 16 amino acids. Germline assignment: CDR1 LNHDA and CDR2 SQIVND (reference sequence). CDR3 in amino acids: CASSLRGVRGDYGYTF. The CDR3 nucleotides are TGTGCCAGTAGTCTCCGGGGGGTCAGGGGAGACTATGGCTACACCTTC.

V and J are TRBV28 and TRBJ2-1; 9 nucleotides match TRBD2. J gave up 7 bases and V 8 bases, and 21 bases lay outside the gene matches. The CDR3 runs 18 residues. From germline, CDR1 is MDHEN and CDR2 SYDVKM. In DNA form, the CDR3 reads TGTGCCAGCTTACTTCGGACCGGAAATAGCGGGAGTATTAATGAGCAGTTCTTC. Translation: CASLLRTGNSGSINEQFF.

This rearrangement joins TRBV30 to TRBJ1-1, with 7 positions matching TRBD1. Per the germline V gene, CDR1 is GTSNPN and CDR2 is SVGIG (reference sequence). V trimming: 1 base; J trimming: 4 bases; junction bases outside the gene matches: 3. The CDR3 length is 13 residues. This chain's CDR3 is CAWSGGGFTEAFF. The CDR3 nucleotides are TGTGCCTGGAGTGGAGGGGGCTTCACTGAAGCTTTCTTT.

The chain has TRBV18 and TRBJ2-7; 7 nucleotides match TRBD1. This CDR3 has 14 amino acids. Germline V CDR1 and CDR2: KGHSH, LQKENI. Trimming took 2 bases from V and 5 from J; bases not matched to a gene: 6. The CDR3 DNA reads as TGTGCCAGCTCACCAGTACAGGGGATAAACGAGCAGTACTTC. Translating gives CASSPVQGINEQYF. The whole variable domain, filled in from reference TRBV18 and TRBJ2-7, reads NAGVMQNPRHLVRRRGQEARLRCSPMKGHSHVYWYRQLPEEGLKFMVYLQKENIIDESGMPKERFSAEFPKEGPSILRIQQVVRGDSAAYFCASSPVQGINEQYFGPGTRLTVT.

This rearrangement joins TRBV9 to TRBJ2-5; possible D gene TRBD1, 5 bases. Trimming took 3 bases from V and 4 from J, leaving 10 bases between them. CDR3 length: 13 amino acids. From germline, CDR1 is SGDLS and CDR2 YYNGEE. The CDR3 DNA reads TGTGCCAGCAGCGCCACACAGGTAGAGACCCAGTACTTC. Translated, it gives CASSATQVETQYF. The entire variable domain, with the rest obtained from reference TRBV9 and TRBJ2-5, is as follows: DSGVTQTPKHLITATGQRVTLRCSPRSGDLSVYWYQQSLDQGLQFLIQYYNGEERAKGNILERFSAQQFPDLHSELNLSSLELGDSALYFCASSATQVETQYFGPGTRLLVL.

The V and J genes are TRBV27 and TRBJ2-7; D perhaps matches TRBD2 (6 bases). Germline values: CDR1 MNHEY, CDR2 SMNVEV (reference sequence). The CDR3 length is 14 residues. V lost 5 bases and J 6 bases, leaving 17 bases between the germline ends. DNA of the CDR3: TGTGCCAGCAGTGGGGGGTCCCCCCATCTCGAGCAGTACTTC. Translated: CASSGGSPHLEQYF.

The V and J genes are TRBV28 and TRBJ2-7, with D possibly being TRBD1 (7 bases). Germline CDR1 MDHEN, CDR2 SYDVKM. Trimming took 5 bases from V and 7 from J, leaving 21 bases between them. The CDR3 consists of 15 residues. CDR3 protein: CASSRAGGTVGEQYF. The CDR3 nucleotides read TGTGCCAGCAGTCGAGCAGGCGGGACAGTAGGTGAGCAGTACTTC.

The chain recombines TRBV15 with TRBJ2-3; the match to TRBD2 covers 9 bases. J gave up 2 bases and V 4 bases, and 13 bases lay outside the gene matches. The CDR3 spans 18 residues. Per germline, CDR1 LNHNV and CDR2 YYDKDF (reference sequence). CDR3 region: CATSNPSGLAEVTDTQYF. In DNA, the CDR3 is TGTGCCACCAGCAACCCTTCGGGACTAGCCGAAGTCACAGATACGCAGTATTTT.

J is TRBJ1-4 and V is TRBV6-5, with TRBD1 matching 8 bases. This CDR3 is built from 13 residues. Germline loops: CDR1 MNHEY, CDR2 SVGAGI. Trimming cost V 6 bases and J 6 bases; bases outside gene matches: 3. CDR3 bases: TGTGCCAGCAGCTTGGACAGGGATGAAAAACTGTTTTTT. As protein: CASSLDRDEKLFF.

This clone was picked up a small number of times. The rearrangement links TRBV9 to TRBJ1-5, with a possible D match to TRBD1 (6 bases). Trimming left V 2 bases short and J 4 bases short, with 13 bases between. The CDR3 length is 15 residues. Germline V lookup: CDR1 SGDLS, CDR2 YYNGEE. CDR3: CASSVSLGANQPQHF. Written as DNA, the CDR3 is TGTGCCAGCAGCGTCTCCTTGGGGGCAAATCAGCCCCAGCATTTT.